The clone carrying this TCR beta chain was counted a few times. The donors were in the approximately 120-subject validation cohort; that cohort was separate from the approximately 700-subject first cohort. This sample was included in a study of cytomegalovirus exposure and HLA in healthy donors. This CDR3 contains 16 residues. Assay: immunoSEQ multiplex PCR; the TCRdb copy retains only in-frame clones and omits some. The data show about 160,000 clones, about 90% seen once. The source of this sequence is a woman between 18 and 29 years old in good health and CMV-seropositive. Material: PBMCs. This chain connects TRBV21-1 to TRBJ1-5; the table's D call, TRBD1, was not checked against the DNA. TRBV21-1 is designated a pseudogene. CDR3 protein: CASSEGGTGKGQPQHF. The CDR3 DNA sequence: TGTGCCAGCAGCGAGGGGGGGACAGGGAAGGGGCAGCCCCAGCATTTT.